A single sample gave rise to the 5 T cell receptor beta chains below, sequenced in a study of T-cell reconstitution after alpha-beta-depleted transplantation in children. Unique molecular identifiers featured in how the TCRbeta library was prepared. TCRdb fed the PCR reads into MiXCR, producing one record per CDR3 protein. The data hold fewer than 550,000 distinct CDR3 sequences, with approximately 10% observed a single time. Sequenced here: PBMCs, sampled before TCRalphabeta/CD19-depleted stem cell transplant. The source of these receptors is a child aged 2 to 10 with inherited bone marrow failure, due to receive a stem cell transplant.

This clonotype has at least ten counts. This CDR3 reads CASSEWIAPTSSTDTQYF. The CDR3 bases are TGCGCCAGCAGTGAGTGGATCGCCCCAACATCTAGCACAGATACGCAGTATTTT. The chain carries TRBV10-2 and TRBJ2-3; D unresolved. Germline V gene sequence: CDR1 WSHSY, CDR2 SAAADI. The CDR3 contains 18 residues. V lost 1 base and J 0 bases, leaving 17 bases between the germline ends.

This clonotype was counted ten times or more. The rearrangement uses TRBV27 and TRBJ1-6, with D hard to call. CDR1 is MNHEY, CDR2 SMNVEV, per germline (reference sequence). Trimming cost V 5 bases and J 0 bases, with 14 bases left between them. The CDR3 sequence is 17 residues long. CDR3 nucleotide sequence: TGTGCCAGCAGTCGGTCGACGCCCAGCTCCTATAATTCACCCCTCCACTTT. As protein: CASSRSTPSSYNSPLHF.

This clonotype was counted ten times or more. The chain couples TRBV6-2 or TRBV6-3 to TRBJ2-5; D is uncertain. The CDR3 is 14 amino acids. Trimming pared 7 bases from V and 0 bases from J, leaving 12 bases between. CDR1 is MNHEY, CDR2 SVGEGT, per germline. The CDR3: CASKGLEYQETQYF. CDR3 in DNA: TGTGCCAGCAAAGGTCTCGAGTACCAAGAGACCCAGTACTTC.

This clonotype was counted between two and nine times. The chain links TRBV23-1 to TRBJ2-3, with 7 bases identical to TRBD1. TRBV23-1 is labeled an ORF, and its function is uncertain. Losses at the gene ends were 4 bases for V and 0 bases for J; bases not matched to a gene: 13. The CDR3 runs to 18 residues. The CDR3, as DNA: TGCGCCAGCAGTCCGGAGCCCAGACAGGGCTCTAGCACAGATACGCAGTATTTT. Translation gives CASSPEPRQGSSTDTQYF.

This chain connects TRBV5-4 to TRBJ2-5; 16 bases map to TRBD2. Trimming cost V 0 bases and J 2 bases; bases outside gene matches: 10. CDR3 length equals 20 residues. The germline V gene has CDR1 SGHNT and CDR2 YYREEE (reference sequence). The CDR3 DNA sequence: TGTGCCAGCAGCTTGGGGACCGGGACTAGCGGGAGGGCCGCGCAAGAGACCCAGTACTTC. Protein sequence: CASSLGTGTSGRAAQETQYF.